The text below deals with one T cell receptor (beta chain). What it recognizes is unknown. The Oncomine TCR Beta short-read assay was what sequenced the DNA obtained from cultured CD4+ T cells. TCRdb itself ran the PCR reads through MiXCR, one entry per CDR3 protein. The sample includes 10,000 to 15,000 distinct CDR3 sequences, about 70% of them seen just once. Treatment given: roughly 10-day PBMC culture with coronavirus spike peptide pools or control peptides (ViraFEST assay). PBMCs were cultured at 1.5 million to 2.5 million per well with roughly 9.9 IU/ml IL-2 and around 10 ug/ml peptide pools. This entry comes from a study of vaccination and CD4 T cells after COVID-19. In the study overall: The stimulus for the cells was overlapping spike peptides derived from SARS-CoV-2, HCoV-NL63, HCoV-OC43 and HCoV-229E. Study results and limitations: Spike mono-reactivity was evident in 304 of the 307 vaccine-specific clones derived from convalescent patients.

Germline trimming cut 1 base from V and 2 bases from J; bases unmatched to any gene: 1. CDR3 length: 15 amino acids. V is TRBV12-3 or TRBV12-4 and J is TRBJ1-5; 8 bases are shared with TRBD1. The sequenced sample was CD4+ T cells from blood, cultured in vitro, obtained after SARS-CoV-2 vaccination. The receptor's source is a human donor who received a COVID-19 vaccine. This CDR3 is CASSLEGQGNQPQHF. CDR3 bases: TGTGCCAGCAGTTTAGAGGGACAGGGCAATCAGCCCCAGCATTTT.